This T cell receptor (beta chain) was captured by sequencing in a study of blood T cell repertoires in COVID-19. Authors' processing steps: Nucleated cell counts were estimated from reference gene primer amplification. Sequencing was performed with immunoSEQ multiplex PCR; in TCRdb, only in-frame clones are kept and a portion is missing. V and J calls and clone size are copied from that table; D and trimming were computed from the DNA. The data show approximately 81,000 clones, with approximately 91% seen just once and roughly an eighth held by the top ten. CDR1 is MNHEY and CDR2 is SVGAGI in the germline V gene. CDR3 length equals 15 residues. The V end lost 8 bases, the J end lost 1 base, and 17 bases lay between the germline ends.

The sequence was obtained from a man aged 65-85 years with active or convalescent COVID-19. J is TRBJ1-1 and V is TRBV6-5; perhaps TRBD1 as D (5 bases). Sequencing was done on a sample of peripheral blood. Here the CDR3 reads CASEWGRTGNTEAFF. CDR3 DNA sequence: TGTGCCAGCGAGTGGGGGAGGACGGGGAACACTGAAGCTTTCTTT.